The rows below give T cell receptor beta chains drawn from one sample of a study of blood T cell repertoires in COVID-19. Using immunoSEQ multiplex PCR, the repertoire was profiled, and TCRdb retains in-frame clones only, with some absent. Of roughly 25,000 clones listed, around 90% are singletons. Sequenced sample: peripheral blood. The receptors here all came from a man between 65 and 79 years old with acute or convalescent COVID-19. CDR3s include the opening cysteine and the closing phenylalanine or tryptophan. D genes are given only for firm matches. Some rows mark clone size as missing; the rest say once, few, many or name a class of expanded clone.

cdr3_nt: TGTGCCAGCTCTCCCGGACAGACCAACTATGGCTACACCTTC; cdr3_aa: CASSPGQTNYGYTF; j_call: TRBJ1-2; d_call: .; clone_size: .; v_call: TRBV18
cdr3_nt: TGTGCCAGCAGTGAATCAGGGTCGTGGACCGGGGAGCTGTTTTTT; cdr3_aa: CASSESGSWTGELFF; j_call: TRBJ2-2; d_call: .; clone_size: .; v_call: TRBV25-1
cdr3_nt: TGTGCCAGCAGTATACAGGGTAATGGCTACACCTTC; cdr3_aa: CASSIQGNGYTF; j_call: TRBJ1-2; d_call: .; clone_size: .; v_call: TRBV6-5
cdr3_nt: TGTGCCAGCAGCTTACTTTCGGGACAAATTCCTTGTGACTTC; cdr3_aa: CASSLLSGQIPCDF; j_call: TRBJ2-5; d_call: .; clone_size: .; v_call: TRBV7-9
cdr3_nt: TGTGCCAGCAGCGCCGGGACAGAGGGGACCCAGTACTTC; cdr3_aa: CASSAGTEGTQYF; j_call: TRBJ2-5; d_call: TRBD1; clone_size: .; v_call: TRBV9
cdr3_nt: TGTGCCAGCAGCCCGTCGGGTGGAGCCAAAAACATTCAGTACTTC; cdr3_aa: CASSPSGGAKNIQYF; j_call: TRBJ2-4; d_call: .; clone_size: .; v_call: TRBV5-4
cdr3_nt: TGCGCCAGCAGTTTCGGCAGGGGGCGAACCGGGGAGCTGTTTTTT; cdr3_aa: CASSFGRGRTGELFF; j_call: TRBJ2-2; d_call: TRBD1; clone_size: .; v_call: TRBV5-1
cdr3_nt: TGTGCCAGTAGTATCCCCTGGATTGGACAGAACACTGAAGCTTTCTTT; cdr3_aa: CASSIPWIGQNTEAFF; j_call: TRBJ1-1; d_call: .; clone_size: .; v_call: TRBV19
cdr3_nt: TGTGCCAGCAGTTACTCCGGGCTAGCGGGTAATGAGCAGTTCTTC; cdr3_aa: CASSYSGLAGNEQFF; j_call: TRBJ2-1; d_call: TRBD2; clone_size: .; v_call: TRBV6-5
cdr3_nt: TGCGCCAGCAGCATCCGGGACAGGGGCCGCTCTGGAAACACCATATATTTT; cdr3_aa: CASSIRDRGRSGNTIYF; j_call: TRBJ1-3; d_call: TRBD1; clone_size: .; v_call: TRBV5-1
cdr3_nt: TGTGCCAGCAGTTACGGACAGTTGGGGGCTTTCTTT; cdr3_aa: CASSYGQLGAFF; j_call: TRBJ1-1; d_call: .; clone_size: .; v_call: TRBV2
cdr3_nt: TGTGCCAGCACCCGGACAGGCTTAGTGGAAGGCTACACCTTC; cdr3_aa: CASTRTGLVEGYTF; j_call: TRBJ1-2; d_call: TRBD1; clone_size: .; v_call: TRBV5-5
cdr3_nt: TGTGCCAGCAGTCCAAGGGCCAGGGGCGACAATCAGCCCCAGCATTTT; cdr3_aa: CASSPRARGDNQPQHF; j_call: TRBJ1-5; d_call: .; clone_size: once; v_call: TRBV28
cdr3_nt: TGCAGTGCTAGTAGCCTAGTTGACTACGAGCAGTACTTC; cdr3_aa: CSASSLVDYEQYF; j_call: TRBJ2-7; d_call: .; clone_size: .; v_call: TRBV20-1
cdr3_nt: TGTGCCAGCAGCCAAGGGTACAGCGGGAAAACAGATACGCAGTATTTT; cdr3_aa: CASSQGYSGKTDTQYF; j_call: TRBJ2-3; d_call: TRBD2; clone_size: .; v_call: TRBV14
cdr3_nt: TGTGCCAGCAGCCTCCTAAAGGACAGGGCCTCTAACTATGGCTACACCTTC; cdr3_aa: CASSLLKDRASNYGYTF; j_call: TRBJ1-2; d_call: TRBD1; clone_size: .; v_call: TRBV7-7
cdr3_nt: TGCGCCAGCAGCTCACAGCAGGGTAGCAATCAGCCCCAGCATTTT; cdr3_aa: CASSSQQGSNQPQHF; j_call: TRBJ1-5; d_call: .; clone_size: .; v_call: TRBV4-1
cdr3_nt: TGTGCCAGTGGTATCGGGGGATATGGCTACACCTTC; cdr3_aa: CASGIGGYGYTF; j_call: TRBJ1-2; d_call: .; clone_size: .; v_call: TRBV19
cdr3_nt: TGTGCCAGCACCCCCTGGGGAGGGGTCAACGAGCAGTACTTC; cdr3_aa: CASTPWGGVNEQYF; j_call: TRBJ2-7; d_call: TRBD2; clone_size: .; v_call: TRBV28
cdr3_nt: TGTGCCAGCAGTGAGGGCAGGGCTAACAATCAGCCCCAGCATTTT; cdr3_aa: CASSEGRANNQPQHF; j_call: TRBJ1-5; d_call: .; clone_size: .; v_call: TRBV2
cdr3_nt: TGTGCCAGCAGTTACCGAGGTAGCGGGACCAATGAGCAGTTCTTC; cdr3_aa: CASSYRGSGTNEQFF; j_call: TRBJ2-1; d_call: TRBD2; clone_size: .; v_call: TRBV6-2/TRBV6-3
cdr3_nt: TGTGCCAGCAGCGTACAGCTTGGAGCAGATACGCAGTATTTT; cdr3_aa: CASSVQLGADTQYF; j_call: TRBJ2-3; d_call: .; clone_size: .; v_call: TRBV9
cdr3_nt: TGTGCCAGCAGTTACAAGGAAGCGAGCAATCAGCCCCAGCATTTT; cdr3_aa: CASSYKEASNQPQHF; j_call: TRBJ1-5; d_call: .; clone_size: once; v_call: TRBV6-2/TRBV6-3
cdr3_nt: TGTGCCAGCAGCCGGACAGTGGTGGGTGGCTACACCTTC; cdr3_aa: CASSRTVVGGYTF; j_call: TRBJ1-2; d_call: .; clone_size: .; v_call: TRBV5-6
cdr3_nt: TGTGCCAGCAGTTACCCCCGACAGGGTAACGGCCCGTTGAATACTGAAGCTTTCTTT; cdr3_aa: CASSYPRQGNGPLNTEAFF; j_call: TRBJ1-1; d_call: TRBD1; clone_size: .; v_call: TRBV6-2/TRBV6-3
cdr3_nt: TGCAGTGCCGGGATCACTGAAGCTTTCTTT; cdr3_aa: CSAGITEAFF; j_call: TRBJ1-1; d_call: .; clone_size: .; v_call: TRBV20-1
cdr3_nt: TGCAGCGTTGAAGATCGAGTAAGAGCTTTCTTT; cdr3_aa: CSVEDRVRAFF; j_call: TRBJ1-1; d_call: .; clone_size: .; v_call: TRBV29-1
cdr3_nt: TGTGCCAGCTCAAACTCGGCGGCTGGAAACACCATATATTTT; cdr3_aa: CASSNSAAGNTIYF; j_call: TRBJ1-3; d_call: .; clone_size: .; v_call: TRBV18
cdr3_nt: TGCAGCGTTGATTTGGGGGGATGGACTGAAGCTTTCTTT; cdr3_aa: CSVDLGGWTEAFF; j_call: TRBJ1-1; d_call: .; clone_size: medium-sized; v_call: TRBV29-1
cdr3_nt: TGTGCCAGCAGCCACAGGGCCCCTACTAATGAAAAACTGTTTTTT; cdr3_aa: CASSHRAPTNEKLFF; j_call: TRBJ1-4; d_call: .; clone_size: .; v_call: TRBV11-3
cdr3_nt: TGTGCCAGTAGTATATCCCCCGTGCTCGGGCAGCCCCAGCATTTT; cdr3_aa: CASSISPVLGQPQHF; j_call: TRBJ1-5; d_call: .; clone_size: few; v_call: TRBV19
cdr3_nt: TGTGCCAGCGGATCTCCCTCGGGGCGGGGGGCCAAAAACATTCAGTACTTC; cdr3_aa: CASGSPSGRGAKNIQYF; j_call: TRBJ2-4; d_call: TRBD2; clone_size: .; v_call: TRBV2
cdr3_nt: TGTGCCAGCAGTGCAGGGGGGAGCAATCAGCCCCAGCATTTT; cdr3_aa: CASSAGGSNQPQHF; j_call: TRBJ1-5; d_call: TRBD1; clone_size: .; v_call: TRBV28
cdr3_nt: TGTGCCAGCAGATTAGCTTTCTACGAGCAGTACTTC; cdr3_aa: CASRLAFYEQYF; j_call: TRBJ2-7; d_call: .; clone_size: medium-sized; v_call: TRBV6-5
cdr3_nt: TGTGCCAGTAGTCAGGACAGGACAAACACTGAAGCTTTCTTT; cdr3_aa: CASSQDRTNTEAFF; j_call: TRBJ1-1; d_call: TRBD1; clone_size: .; v_call: TRBV19
cdr3_nt: TGTGCCAGTAGTTCGAACAGCTTAGCTAACTATGGCTACACCTTC; cdr3_aa: CASSSNSLANYGYTF; j_call: TRBJ1-2; d_call: .; clone_size: .; v_call: TRBV19
cdr3_nt: TGTGCCAGCAGCCCGACACCAACTAATGAAAAACTGTTTTTT; cdr3_aa: CASSPTPTNEKLFF; j_call: TRBJ1-4; d_call: .; clone_size: .; v_call: TRBV3-1/TRBV3-2
cdr3_nt: TGTGCCAGTAGTGACAGGGAGAACACCGGGGAGCTGTTTTTT; cdr3_aa: CASSDRENTGELFF; j_call: TRBJ2-2; d_call: TRBD1; clone_size: .; v_call: TRBV19
cdr3_nt: TGTGCCAGCAGTGACTCTGACAACGCCTATGGCTACACCTTC; cdr3_aa: CASSDSDNAYGYTF; j_call: TRBJ1-2; d_call: .; clone_size: .; v_call: TRBV6-4
cdr3_nt: TGTGCCAGTAGTATGAGGCGGGATCAGCCCCAGCATTTT; cdr3_aa: CASSMRRDQPQHF; j_call: TRBJ1-5; d_call: .; clone_size: .; v_call: TRBV19